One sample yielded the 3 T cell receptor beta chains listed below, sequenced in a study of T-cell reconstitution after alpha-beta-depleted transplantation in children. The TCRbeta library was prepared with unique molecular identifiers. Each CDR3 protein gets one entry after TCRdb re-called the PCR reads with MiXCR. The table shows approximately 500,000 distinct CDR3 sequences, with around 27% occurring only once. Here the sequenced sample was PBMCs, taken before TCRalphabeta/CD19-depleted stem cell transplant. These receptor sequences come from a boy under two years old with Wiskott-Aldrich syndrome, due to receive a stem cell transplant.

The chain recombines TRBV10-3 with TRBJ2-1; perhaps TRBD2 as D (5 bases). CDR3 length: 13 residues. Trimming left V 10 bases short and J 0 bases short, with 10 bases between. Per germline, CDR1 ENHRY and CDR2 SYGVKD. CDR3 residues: CATQRSSYNEQFF. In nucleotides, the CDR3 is TGTGCCACCCAGCGGAGCTCCTACAATGAGCAGTTCTTC.

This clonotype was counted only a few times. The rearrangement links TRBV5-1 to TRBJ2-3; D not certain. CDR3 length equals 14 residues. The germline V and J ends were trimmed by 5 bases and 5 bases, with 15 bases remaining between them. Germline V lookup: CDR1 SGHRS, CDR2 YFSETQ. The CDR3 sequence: CASSFGFTEDTQYF. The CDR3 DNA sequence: TGCGCCAGCAGTTTCGGGTTCACAGAAGATACGCAGTATTTT.

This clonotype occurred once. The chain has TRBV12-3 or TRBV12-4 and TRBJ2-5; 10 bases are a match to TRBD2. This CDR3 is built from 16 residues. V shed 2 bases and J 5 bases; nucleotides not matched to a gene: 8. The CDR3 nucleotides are TGTGCCAGCAGTTTAACCCGTAGCGGGAGGAAGGAGACCCAGTACTTC. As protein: CASSLTRSGRKETQYF.